These T cell receptor beta chains were read from a single sample in a study of breast tumors, draining lymph nodes, adjacent tissues. TCRdb re-called the multiplex PCR reads through MiXCR, storing one row per CDR3 protein. The sample shows 190,000 or so distinct CDR3 sequences, 25% to 40% of them seen only once. The sequencing sample was made of axillary lymph node tissue. Receptors were obtained from a female donor with breast cancer. Some clones in this sample may be carry-over from other donors' samples. CDR3s include the opening cysteine and the closing phenylalanine or tryptophan. Each record gives: CDR3 DNA, CDR3 protein, D gene, V gene, CDR3 length, J gene, clone size. A D gene is named only where the DNA matches it firmly. Clone size appears in some rows only: once, few, many, or a class for an expanded clone.

TGTGCCATCAGTGAGTCGGGGGGCCTTAGCTCCTACAATGAGCAGTTCTTC | CAISESGGLSSYNEQFF | NA | TRBV10-3 | 17 | TRBJ2-1 | many
TGCAGTGCTAGAAAGGACAGGGACATTCAGTACTTC | CSARKDRDIQYF | TRBD1 | TRBV20-1 | 12 | TRBJ2-4 | few
TGTGCCAGCAGTGGCTGGGGACTAGGCACAGATACGCAGTATTTT | CASSGWGLGTDTQYF | TRBD2 | TRBV12-3/TRBV12-4 | 15 | TRBJ2-3 | NA
TGCAGTGACCGCGCCCCGGGGGGCACAGATACGCAGTATTTT | CSDRAPGGTDTQYF | NA | TRBV20-1 | 14 | TRBJ2-3 | many
TGTGCCAGCAGTCCCGACAGGAATTCACCCCTCCACTTT | CASSPDRNSPLHF | NA | TRBV6-5 | 13 | TRBJ1-6 | many
TGCAGTGCTAGTCACAATGCCCCCTACAATGAGCAGTTCTTC | CSASHNAPYNEQFF | NA | TRBV20-1 | 14 | TRBJ2-1 | many
TGTGCCAGCAGTGATCCCGGGACTAGCGAAGAGACCCAGTACTTC | CASSDPGTSEETQYF | TRBD2 | TRBV25-1 | 15 | TRBJ2-5 | many
TGTGCCAGCAGTTATACGGAGACCCAGTACTTC | CASSYTETQYF | NA | TRBV6-2/TRBV6-3 | 11 | TRBJ2-5 | many
TGTGCCAGCAGTGAACAGGGGACAGGTTACGAGCAGTACTTC | CASSEQGTGYEQYF | TRBD1 | TRBV2 | 14 | TRBJ2-7 | NA
TGTGCCAGCAGTAGAGCCGGGACAGGGGAAACTGAAGCTTTCTTT | CASSRAGTGETEAFF | TRBD1 | TRBV7-9 | 15 | TRBJ1-1 | NA
TGTGCCAGCAGCTTCCTAGCGGGGACTAGCGGGGGATCCGAGCAGTACTTC | CASSFLAGTSGGSEQYF | TRBD2 | TRBV5-8 | 17 | TRBJ2-7 | many
TGTGCCTGGAGTAGGGGGGATTGGGGAGAAAAACTGTTTTTT | CAWSRGDWGEKLFF | NA | TRBV30 | 14 | TRBJ1-4 | many
TGTGCCAGCAGCTTAACTGGGGGACTGAACACTGAAGCTTTCTTT | CASSLTGGLNTEAFF | NA | TRBV11-2 | 15 | TRBJ1-1 | few
TGTGCCAGCAGTTACTCAAGAAGTGGGGGTAATTCACCCCTCCACTTT | CASSYSRSGGNSPLHF | NA | TRBV6-5 | 16 | TRBJ1-6 | many
TGTGCCAGCAGCCCTATGACCCTATCCTACGAGCAGTACTTC | CASSPMTLSYEQYF | NA | TRBV5-8 | 14 | TRBJ2-7 | many
TGTGCCAGCAGCCATCGGGGTAGCGGGTATACCGGGGAGCTGTTTTTT | CASSHRGSGYTGELFF | TRBD2 | TRBV5-8 | 16 | TRBJ2-2 | many
TGTGCCAGCAGTTTAAGGCCTAGCGGGGGCACAGATACGCGGTATTTT | CASSLRPSGGTDTRYF | TRBD2 | TRBV28 | 16 | TRBJ2-3 | NA
TGTGCCAGCAGCTTCAGAAGACTAGCGGGGGGCACAGATACGCAGTATTTT | CASSFRRLAGGTDTQYF | TRBD2 | TRBV13 | 17 | TRBJ2-3 | many
TGTGCCAGCAGTCCGGACGTATCCTACGAGCAGTACTTC | CASSPDVSYEQYF | NA | TRBV2 | 13 | TRBJ2-7 | many
TGTGCCAGCAGCCTTCAGGGGGGCTATAATTCACCCCTCCACTTT | CASSLQGGYNSPLHF | TRBD1 | TRBV6-5 | 15 | TRBJ1-6 | many
TGTGCCAGCAGCTCCCTATTTAGCAGGAATGTATACGAGCAGTACTTC | CASSSLFSRNVYEQYF | NA | TRBV7-9 | 16 | TRBJ2-7 | many
TGTGCCAGCAGCTCGGACCTAACTACGGCCGGGGAGCTGTTTTTT | CASSSDLTTAGELFF | NA | TRBV5-4 | 15 | TRBJ2-2 | NA
TGCGCCAGCAGCTTGGAGGGCCGGGACACTGAAGCTTTCTTT | CASSLEGRDTEAFF | NA | TRBV5-1 | 14 | TRBJ1-1 | NA
TGCGCCAGCAGTGAGGGGGCAAGCGAGCAGTACTTC | CASSEGASEQYF | TRBD1 | TRBV5-1 | 12 | TRBJ2-7 | many
TGTGCAATTTCCAATCAGCCCCAGCATTTT | CAISNQPQHF | NA | TRBV19 | 10 | TRBJ1-5 | NA
TGTGCCAGCAGCTCAGGGAGAACTAATGAAGAACTGTTTTTT | CASSSGRTNEELFF | NA | TRBV7-9 | 14 | TRBJ1-4 | NA
TGTGCCAGCATTGGCAATAGCAATCAGCCCCAGCATTTT | CASIGNSNQPQHF | NA | TRBV6-6 | 13 | TRBJ1-5 | many
TGTGCCAACGGGGACTACTCCTACAATGAGCAGTTCTTC | CANGDYSYNEQFF | TRBD2 | TRBV7-9 | 13 | TRBJ2-1 | many
TGTGCCAGCAGACTTACTAGCGGGGGGTTAGAGACCCAGTACTTC | CASRLTSGGLETQYF | TRBD2 | TRBV6-5 | 15 | TRBJ2-5 | many